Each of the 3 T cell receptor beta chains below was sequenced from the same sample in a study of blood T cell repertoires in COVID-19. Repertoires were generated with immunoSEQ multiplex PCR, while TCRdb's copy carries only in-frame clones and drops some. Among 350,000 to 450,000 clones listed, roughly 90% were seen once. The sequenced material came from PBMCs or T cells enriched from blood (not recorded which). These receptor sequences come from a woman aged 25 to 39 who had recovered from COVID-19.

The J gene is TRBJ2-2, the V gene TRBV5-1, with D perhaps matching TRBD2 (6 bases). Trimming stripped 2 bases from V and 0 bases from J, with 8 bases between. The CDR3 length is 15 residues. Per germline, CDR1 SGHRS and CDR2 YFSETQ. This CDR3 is CASSFWGANTGELFF. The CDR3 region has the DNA TGCGCCAGCAGCTTCTGGGGGGCGAACACCGGGGAGCTGTTTTTT.

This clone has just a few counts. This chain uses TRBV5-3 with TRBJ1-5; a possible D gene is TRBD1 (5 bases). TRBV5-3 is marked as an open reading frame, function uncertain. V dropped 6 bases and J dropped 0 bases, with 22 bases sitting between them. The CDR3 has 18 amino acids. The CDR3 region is CARTVLGQRYYSNQPQHF. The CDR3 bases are TGTGCCAGAACCGTCCTCGGACAAAGATATTATAGCAATCAGCCCCAGCATTTT.

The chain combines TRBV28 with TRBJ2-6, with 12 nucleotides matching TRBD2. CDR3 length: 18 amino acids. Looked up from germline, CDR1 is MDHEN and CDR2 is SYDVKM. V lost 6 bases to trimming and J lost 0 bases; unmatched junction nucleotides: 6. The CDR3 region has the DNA TGTGCCAGCAGCCCTGGACTAGCGGGGATCTCTGGGGCCAACGTCCTGACTTTC. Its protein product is CASSPGLAGISGANVLTF.